This T cell receptor (beta chain) was sequenced during a study of cytomegalovirus exposure and HLA in healthy donors. Study background: The 110 or so validation repertoires used a platform that matched the one used for the 600 to 700 first-cohort repertoires, as a later analysis reported.

CDR3 length: 15 residues. Trimming stripped 3 bases from V and 2 bases from J, with 15 bases between. CDR1 and CDR2 (germline): SGHDT, YYEEEE. Some clones are missing from TCRdb's copy, which holds only in-frame ones; the method was immunoSEQ multiplex PCR. Of some 200,000 clones in the sample, 65% to 85% were seen once. The study's findings and limits: Clusters of TCRs from the first cohort tended to co-occur in the approximately 120 validation repertoires (as a later analysis found). Cytomegalovirus status was reportedly diagnosed by the classifier with high specificity and sensitivity. It was 150 to 200 TCR beta chains that were listed as cytomegalovirus-associated.

About this clone itself: As yet, its antigen is unknown.

The sequence derives from a woman under 30 in good health and CMV-seropositive. The V gene is TRBV5-6, the J gene TRBJ2-7; possibly TRBD2 for D (7 bases). Sequenced input: PBMCs. The CDR3 loop is CASSSIRGATYEQYF. CDR3 nucleotide sequence: TGTGCCAGCAGCTCCATCCGGGGGGCCACCTACGAGCAGTACTTC.